This TCR beta chain is from a study of blood T cell repertoires in COVID-19. V was cut by 8 bases and J by 1 base, with 15 bases left in between. Germline loops: CDR1 SNHLY, CDR2 FYNNEI. The CDR3 is 15 amino acids. Profiled with immunoSEQ multiplex PCR; TCRdb holds only in-frame clones, not every one. The top ten hold about 10% of the sample, which has 200,000 or so clones, 80% to 90% seen once. This clone was counted once. Source material: peripheral blood. This TCR was sampled from a woman aged 80 or older with COVID-19, enrolled during active disease. The V and J genes are TRBV2 and TRBJ1-5, with a weak D call TRBD1 (6 bases). The CDR3 DNA is TGTGCCAGCGCGCGGACAGTTATGAGCAATCAGCCCCAGCATTTT. It specifies CASARTVMSNQPQHF. The full variable domain, in which reference TRBV2 and TRBJ1-5 provide the parts outside the CDR3, is EPEVTQTPSHQVTQMGQEVILRCVPISNHLYFYWYRQILGQKVEFLVSFYNNEISEKSEIFDDQFSVERPDGSNFTLKIRSTKLEDSAMYFCASARTVMSNQPQHFGDGTRLSIL.